A selection of T cell receptor beta chains follows, all from one sample in a study of beta chain features in type 1 diabetes. The data were produced by immunoSEQ multiplex PCR, yet TCRdb's version contains in-frame clones alone and is incomplete. The data contain over 150,000 clones, 6.5% to 10% of them singletons. Sequencing was performed on central memory CD4+ T cells from blood. The receptors here all came from a woman aged 18 to 35 with type 1 diabetes. The CDR3 runs from the conserved cysteine through the conserved F or W. The D gene is left open where the match is weak. Only part of the rows carry a size: once, few, many, or a class if the clone is expanded.

D gene | clone size | J gene | V gene | CDR3 protein | CDR3 DNA
- | few | TRBJ2-5 | TRBV7-9 | CASSLERSQYF | TGTGCCAGCAGCTTAGAGCGCTCCCAGTACTTC
TRBD1 | - | TRBJ2-6 | TRBV4-3 | CASSQTSLTGSGANVLTF | TGCGCCAGCAGCCAAACATCCTTGACAGGGTCTGGGGCCAACGTCCTGACTTTC
- | few | TRBJ2-1 | TRBV29-1 | CSVEIQAPSSYNEQFF | TGCAGCGTCGAGATACAGGCCCCGAGCTCCTACAATGAGCAGTTCTTC
TRBD2 | - | TRBJ2-7 | TRBV28 | CASSTLRLAGYEQYF | TGTGCCAGCAGTACCCTGCGGCTAGCGGGCTACGAGCAGTACTTC
- | few | TRBJ2-7 | TRBV5-6 | CASSLGRLSYEQYF | TGTGCCAGCAGCTTGGGCCGGTTATCCTACGAGCAGTACTTC
TRBD2 | - | TRBJ2-2 | TRBV5-1 | CASRLLATDGELFF | TGCGCCAGCAGATTACTAGCGACCGACGGGGAGCTGTTTTTT
TRBD1 | few | TRBJ1-2 | TRBV7-9 | CASSDRLTGGNYGYTF | TGTGCCAGCAGCGACCGATTGACAGGGGGGAACTATGGCTACACCTTC
- | few | TRBJ2-1 | TRBV29-1 | CSVWGGTSRNEQFF | TGCAGCGTTTGGGGCGGGACCTCCCGCAATGAGCAGTTCTTC
TRBD1 | few | TRBJ1-2 | TRBV5-1 | CASSLVTGGNYGYTF | TGCGCCAGCAGCTTGGTCACAGGGGGTAACTATGGCTACACCTTC
- | - | TRBJ1-6 | TRBV7-2 | CASSLTPGDNSPLHF | TGTGCCAGCAGCTTAACCCCCGGGGATAATTCACCCCTCCACTTT
- | - | TRBJ2-7 | TRBV9 | CASSVSPNSRPREQYF | TGTGCCAGCAGCGTTTCCCCCAATAGCCGACCTCGGGAGCAGTACTTC
TRBD2 | - | TRBJ2-7 | TRBV6-6 | CASRTAGTSYEQYF | TGTGCCAGCAGGACGGCGGGGACTAGCTACGAGCAGTACTTC
- | few | TRBJ2-1 | TRBV18 | CASSSQGFEQFF | TGTGCCAGCTCATCGCAGGGTTTTGAGCAGTTCTTC
- | few | TRBJ2-7 | TRBV9 | CASSVGGGMSYEQYF | TGTGCCAGCAGCGTAGGTGGGGGGATGTCCTACGAGCAGTACTTC
- | few | TRBJ1-5 | TRBV7-2 | CASSGGLGNQPQHF | TGTGCCAGCTCGGGGGGCTTGGGCAATCAGCCCCAGCATTTT
- | - | TRBJ1-4 | TRBV11-2 | CASRGRGGAEKLFF | TGTGCCAGCAGGGGACGCGGGGGGGCTGAAAAACTGTTTTTT
- | few | TRBJ2-5 | TRBV23-1 | CASEREETQYF | TGCGCCAGCGAGAGGGAGGAGACCCAGTACTTC
- | - | TRBJ2-7 | TRBV5-4 | CASSLTGWGSYEQYF | TGTGCCAGCAGCTTAACAGGGTGGGGCTCCTACGAGCAGTACTTC
- | few | TRBJ2-2 | TRBV21-1 | CASSKASPRQLRGELFF | TGTGCCAGCAGCAAAGCGTCCCCTAGACAGCTCCGGGGGGAGCTGTTTTTT
- | - | TRBJ1-2 | TRBV7-2 | CASSLAGLGRGGYTF | TGTGCCAGCAGCTTAGCGGGGTTAGGGAGGGGTGGCTACACCTTC
- | few | TRBJ2-4 | TRBV6-5 | CATGAGFDIQYF | TGTGCCACGGGTGCGGGGTTTGACATTCAGTACTTC